The rows below give T cell receptor beta chains drawn from one sample of a study of graft-versus-host responses after intestinal transplantation. For these receptors, no antigen is known. TCRdb keeps only in-frame clones here, not all; method: immunoSEQ multiplex PCR. In the table there are about 51,000 clones, 95% of which are singletons. Specimen: unstimulated CD8+ T cells sorted from spleen or lymph node cells, collected before transplant. The receptor source for this set is a human donor who was the organ donor for an intestinal transplant. Each CDR3 is given with its conserved first and last residue. A D gene is named only where the DNA matches it firmly. Size is stated for part of the rows, as once, few or many counts, or as a class when the clone is expanded.

J	D	size	V	CDR3	DNA
TRBJ2-2	-	-	TRBV4-1	CASSPTPEGTGELFF	TGCGCCAGCAGCCCCACCCCGGAAGGGACCGGGGAGCTGTTTTTT
TRBJ2-7	-	-	TRBV21-1	CATQGIYEQYF	TGTGCCACCCAGGGGATCTACGAGCAGTACTTC
TRBJ1-1	-	-	TRBV7-2	CASSLWLNTEAFF	TGTGCCAGCAGCTTATGGCTAAACACTGAAGCTTTCTTT
TRBJ2-2	TRBD1	-	TRBV4-1	CASSQELGWDRRTGELFF	TGCGCCAGCAGCCAAGAATTGGGTTGGGACAGGCGAACCGGGGAGCTGTTTTTT
TRBJ2-7	-	once	TRBV4-2	CASSQGVGAYEQYF	TGTGCCAGCAGCCAAGGGGTTGGAGCGTACGAGCAGTACTTC
TRBJ2-2	-	-	TRBV27	CASSLRRDDTGELFF	TGTGCCAGCAGTCTCCGCCGGGACGACACCGGGGAGCTGTTTTTT
TRBJ1-1	TRBD1	once	TRBV28	CASSLGTGYTEAFF	TGTGCCAGCAGTTTAGGGACAGGGTACACTGAAGCTTTCTTT
TRBJ1-1	TRBD1	-	TRBV30	CASEILPGQGAPEAFF	TGTGCCTCCGAAATACTACCGGGACAGGGGGCCCCTGAAGCTTTCTTT
TRBJ1-4	-	-	TRBV19	CASSTGPRDTGEKLFF	TGTGCCAGTAGTACCGGCCCCCGGGACACGGGCGAAAAACTGTTTTTT
TRBJ1-5	-	-	TRBV7-9	CASSLGWDDQPQHF	TGTGCCAGCAGCTTAGGGTGGGACGATCAGCCCCAGCATTTT
TRBJ2-6	-	-	TRBV1	CTSRIRSFAQSRANVLTF	TGCACCAGCAGGATACGGAGTTTTGCACAAAGTCGGGCCAACGTCCTGACTTTC
TRBJ1-2	TRBD1	-	TRBV28	CASSPGQAVGGYTF	TGTGCCAGCAGTCCCGGACAGGCTGTGGGTGGCTACACCTTC
TRBJ2-1	TRBD2	-	TRBV4-3	CASSHDGTSGGEQFF	TGCGCCAGCAGCCACGACGGGACTAGCGGGGGTGAGCAGTTCTTC
TRBJ2-3	TRBD1	-	TRBV5-1	CASSPLPGQGTDTQYF	TGCGCCAGCAGCCCACTCCCGGGACAGGGTACAGATACGCAGTATTTT
TRBJ1-1	TRBD1	-	TRBV10-3	CATMTGLNTEAFF	TGTGCCACCATGACAGGGCTGAACACTGAAGCTTTCTTT
TRBJ2-3	-	-	TRBV11-3	CASSLGNRATYTDTQYF	TGTGCCAGCAGCTTAGGAAACCGGGCCACTTACACAGATACGCAGTATTTT
TRBJ2-3	TRBD1	-	TRBV28	CASTLTGEFSDTQYF	TGTGCCAGCACCCTGACAGGGGAATTTTCAGATACGCAGTATTTT
TRBJ1-3	TRBD1	-	TRBV4-1	CASSRDRGSGNAIYF	TGCGCCAGCAGCCGCGACAGGGGCTCTGGAAACGCCATATATTTT
TRBJ1-1	-	-	TRBV4-1	CASRLGTTHTEAFF	TGCGCCAGCAGACTCGGGACAACTCACACTGAAGCTTTCTTT
TRBJ1-1	-	-	TRBV19	CASSPGNWNTEAFF	TGTGCCAGTAGCCCAGGGAATTGGAACACTGAAGCTTTCTTT
TRBJ2-7	TRBD1	-	TRBV4-3	CASSLGTGPYEQYF	TGCGCCAGCAGCTTAGGGACAGGGCCCTACGAGCAGTACTTC
TRBJ2-5	TRBD1	-	TRBV11-2	CATPSEGGGLGETQYF	TGTGCCACCCCCTCGGAAGGGGGCGGACTGGGGGAGACCCAGTACTTC
TRBJ1-5	-	few	TRBV28	CASSGYSNQPQHF	TGTGCCAGCAGTGGGTATAGCAATCAGCCCCAGCATTTT
TRBJ2-7	TRBD1	-	TRBV7-9	CASSLVAGGEQYF	TGTGCCAGCAGCTTAGTGGCAGGGGGCGAGCAGTACTTC
TRBJ2-7	TRBD1	-	TRBV28	CASSPPQGQRIYEQYF	TGTGCCAGCAGTCCTCCCCAGGGACAGAGGATTTACGAGCAGTACTTC
TRBJ2-7	-	once	TRBV7-8	CASSLIRTYEQHF	TGTGCCAGCAGCTTAATACGGACCTACGAGCAGCACTTC
TRBJ2-7	-	-	TRBV7-2	CASSQPLYEQYF	TGTGCCAGCAGCCAACCTCTCTACGAGCAGTACTTC
TRBJ1-4	-	-	TRBV11-2	CASSLVGGGGEKLFF	TGTGCCAGCAGCTTAGTCGGGGGAGGAGGTGAAAAACTGTTTTTT
TRBJ1-1	-	-	TRBV5-4	CASSLETASTMNTEAFF	TGTGCCAGCAGCTTGGAGACAGCGAGTACAATGAACACTGAAGCTTTCTTT
TRBJ2-3	TRBD2	few	TRBV13	CASSQGTSPDTQYF	TGTGCCAGCAGCCAGGGGACTAGTCCTGATACGCAGTATTTT
TRBJ1-1	-	-	TRBV7-8	CASSLINVYRADTEAFF	TGTGCCAGCAGCTTAATTAATGTGTACAGGGCGGACACTGAAGCTTTCTTT
TRBJ2-7	-	-	TRBV4-1	CASSQIGGYEQYF	TGCGCCAGCAGCCAAATAGGTGGGTACGAGCAGTACTTC
TRBJ2-2	TRBD2	-	TRBV9	CASSVSLAGDNTGELFF	TGTGCCAGCAGCGTATCCCTAGCGGGGGATAACACCGGGGAGCTGTTTTTT